The 29 T cell receptor beta chains below were found in one sample sequenced in a study of T cells in Graves' hyperthyroidism and ophthalmopathy (dated by TCRdb to 2018 to 2020). Library generation was performed with multiplex PCR. TCRdb lists the instrument as Illumina HiSeq 2000. Amplification of TCR beta CDR3 regions was carried out from RNA transcripts. The first round of RT-PCR for the TCR CDR3 was performed with the HTBI primer set and the Qiagen OneStep RT-PCR kit. Using fastp at Q25 and MiXCR, TCRdb reprocessed the public reads and kept productive beta chains. A single entry per CDR3 protein holds the most common genes and DNA from its merged rows. This sample gives about 560,000 distinct CDR3 sequences in total; around 17% of them show up just once. Approximately 18% of the sample lies in the top ten. Sequencing was done on a sample of blood. The receptors were gathered from a woman aged 18 to 35 with Graves' hyperthyroidism.

This clonotype showed up many times. The genes are TRBV7-8 and TRBJ1-5; unclear D gene. CDR1 and CDR2 from the germline V gene are SGHVS and FQNEAQ. The CDR3 has 14 residues. V was clipped by 5 bases and J by 0 bases, with 8 bases between them. The CDR3 sequence: CASSPFYSNQPQHF. CDR3 DNA sequence: TGTGCCAGCAGCCCTTTCTATAGCAATCAGCCCCAGCATTTT.

The gene calls are TRBV4-3 and TRBJ1-6; 7 bases fit TRBD1. The CDR3 is 13 residues long. J lost 14 bases, V lost 2 bases, and 6 bases had no gene match. From germline, CDR1 is LGHNA and CDR2 YSLEER. The CDR3 loop is CASSQPQGGTLHF. As DNA, the CDR3 is TGCGCCAGCAGCCAACCTCAGGGGGGGACCCTCCACTTT.

This clonotype occurred once. This rearrangement joins TRBV19 to TRBJ1-1, with a tentative D call TRBD1 (5 bases). This CDR3 contains 14 residues. Trimming stripped 3 bases from V and 0 bases from J, with 8 bases between. Per the germline V gene, CDR1 is LNHDA and CDR2 is SQIVND (reference sequence). CDR3 in amino acids: CASSMTVLNTEAFF. The CDR3 DNA sequence: TGTGCCAGTAGTATGACAGTCTTGAACACTGAAGCTTTCTTT.

This clonotype was found many times. The V and J genes are TRBV11-1 and TRBJ2-1; TRBD2 aligns across 10 bases. Per germline, CDR1 SGHAT and CDR2 FQDESV (reference sequence). V shed 1 base and J 6 bases; nucleotides not matched to a gene: 3. The length of the CDR3 is 15 residues. In nucleotides, the CDR3 is TGTGCCAGCAGCTTAGAAGCGGGGGGGCCCAATGAGCAGTTCTTC. It codes for CASSLEAGGPNEQFF.

The chain combines TRBV7-9 with TRBJ2-1; 8 bases align to TRBD2. V dropped 3 bases and J dropped 8; count of bases not matched to a gene: 12. The CDR3 totals 16 residues. The germline V gene has CDR1 SEHNR and CDR2 FQNEAQ (reference sequence). Here the CDR3 DNA reads TGTGCCAGCAGCTTTTTGTCGGGAGGGTTTAGCGATGAGCAGTTCTTC. This encodes CASSFLSGGFSDEQFF.

There are many counts of this clonotype. The chain links TRBV20-1 to TRBJ2-1, with 9 bases that match TRBD2. Per the germline V gene, CDR1 is DFQATT and CDR2 is SNEGSKA (reference sequence). V was clipped by 6 bases and J by 3 bases; unmatched bases: 6. This CDR3 contains 14 residues. The CDR3 region is CSARPAGGYNEQFF. In DNA form, the CDR3 reads TGCAGTGCCCGCCCAGCGGGGGGCTACAATGAGCAGTTCTTC.

At least ten counts were recorded for this clonotype. The rearrangement uses TRBV13 and TRBJ2-3; 12 bases are a match to TRBD1. The CDR3 runs 17 residues. After removal of 8 bases from V and 5 bases from J, the junction contained 14 bases not matched to a gene. The germline V gene has CDR1 PRHDT and CDR2 FYEKMQ (reference sequence). The CDR3 here is CASASTPGQGAGDTQYF. The CDR3 DNA follows: TGTGCCAGCGCCTCTACCCCGGGACAGGGGGCGGGAGATACGCAGTATTTT.

This clonotype was counted a single time. A single base separates this from a much larger clone, so it may be a read error. The chain is built from TRBV10-1 and TRBJ2-3, with 9 bases aligning to TRBD2. After removal of 4 bases from V and 5 bases from J, the junction contained 13 bases not matched to a gene. The CDR3 is made up of 17 amino acids. Germline V CDR1 and CDR2: WNHNN, SYGVQD (reference sequence). The CDR3 nucleotides are TGCGCCAGCAGTGTCGGAAAGACTAGCGGCTTCATAGATACGCAGTATTTT. It specifies CASSVGKTSGFIDTQYF.

This clonotype was picked up a small number of times. The chain joins TRBV3-1 to TRBJ1-4; no clear D gene. The ends were cut back, 1 base at V and 2 bases at J, with 23 bases in the middle. Per germline, CDR1 LGHDT and CDR2 YNNKEL (reference sequence). The CDR3 consists of 20 residues. The CDR3 loop reads CASSQVGFSKREKTNEKLFF. CDR3 sequence (DNA): TGTGCCAGCAGCCAAGTTGGTTTTAGTAAGAGGGAGAAGACTAATGAAAAACTGTTTTTT.

This chain uses TRBV6-1 with TRBJ1-1, with D possibly TRBD1 on 5 matching bases. V lost 5 bases, J lost 7 bases, and 17 bases lay in between. Germline CDR1 and CDR2: MNHNS and SASEGT. The CDR3 loop spans 14 amino acids. The CDR3 sequence: CASSNTGRTFEAFF. The CDR3 bases are TGTGCCAGCAGTAACACGGGACGAACTTTTGAAGCTTTCTTT.

This clonotype appeared a few times. The chain joins TRBV27 to TRBJ1-2; TRBD1 might be the D (6 bases). The CDR3 has 16 residues. The ends were cut back, 4 bases at V and 6 bases at J, with 21 bases in the middle. Per germline, CDR1 MNHEY and CDR2 SMNVEV (reference sequence). This CDR3 is CASSWAGPDQGNGYTF. CDR3 bases: TGTGCCAGCAGTTGGGCCGGCCCAGACCAGGGGAATGGCTACACCTTC.

This clonotype was observed at least ten times. V usage is TRBV7-8 and J usage is TRBJ2-1; possibly TRBD1 or TRBD2 for D (6 bases each). Germline V gene sequence: CDR1 SGHVS, CDR2 FQNEAQ. The V and J ends lost 7 bases and 4 bases respectively, with 14 bases between them. CDR3 length equals 14 residues. The CDR3: CASIARRGYNEQFF. In DNA, the CDR3 is TGTGCCAGCATCGCCAGGAGGGGGTACAATGAGCAGTTCTTC.

Regarding this clonotype: Possible read error: a much larger clone is one base away. This chain uses TRBV3-1 with TRBJ1-2, with D unclear. CDR1 and CDR2 from the germline V gene are LGHDT and YNNKEL (reference sequence). This CDR3 spans 14 amino acids. CDR3 loop: CASSQAGANYGHTF. The CDR3 coding sequence is TGTGCCAGCAGCCAAGCAGGCGCTAACTATGGCCACACCTTC.

This clonotype has just a few counts. At one boundary the junction diverges from the germline segment, which might be a read error. The V and J genes are TRBV12-3 or TRBV12-4 and TRBJ2-3, with TRBD1 identical over 9 bases. The CDR3 totals 16 residues. The CDR3 bases are TGTGCCAGCAGACTTGGGACAGGGAAGAGCACAGATACGCAGTGTTTT. As protein: CASRLGTGKSTDTQCF.

The chain joins TRBV7-2 to TRBJ1-2; D uncertain. The germline V gene encodes CDR1 SGHTA and CDR2 FQGNSA. V shed 4 bases and J shed 8 bases, with 17 bases lying between them. The CDR3 contains 14 residues. The CDR3, as DNA: TGTGCCAGCAGCTCCGGGCCAAACCGAGGGGGCTACACCTTC. Amino acid sequence: CASSSGPNRGGYTF.

In this sample, this clonotype turned up a few times. V and J are TRBV7-4 and TRBJ1-5, with D possibly matching TRBD1 (5 bases). Germline V gene lookup returns CDR1 SGHVT and CDR2 SQSDAQ. CDR3 length: 16 amino acids. Trimming removed 1 base at V and 2 bases at J, with 12 bases between. Here the CDR3 DNA reads TGTGCCAGCAGCTTAGTGCAGGGCCCTGGCAATCAGCCCCAGCATTTT. Protein: CASSLVQGPGNQPQHF.

This clonotype was detected a few times. The chain couples TRBV27 to TRBJ2-5, with 7 bases fitting TRBD2. CDR1 is MNHEY, CDR2 SMNVEV, per germline (reference sequence). With V trimmed by 5 bases and J by 4 bases, 4 bases remained unmatched. The CDR3 length is 13 residues. Written as DNA, the CDR3 is TGTGCCAGCAGTAACCCGGGGGGAGAGACCCAGTACTTC. This gives the protein CASSNPGGETQYF.

This clonotype appeared a few times. The chain recombines TRBV19 with TRBJ1-1; D perhaps matches TRBD1 (6 bases). The CDR3 runs 15 residues. Germline loops: CDR1 LNHDA, CDR2 SQIVND (reference sequence). V was trimmed by 3 bases and J by 4 bases, leaving 15 bases between them. The CDR3 region has the DNA TGTGCCAGTAGTATCATCCCCCGGGGGGCCACTGAAGCTTTCTTT. It is translated as CASSIIPRGATEAFF. Based on the CDR3 plus reference TRBV19 and TRBJ1-1, the full variable domain is DGGITQSPKYLFRKEGQNVTLSCEQNLNHDAMYWYRQDPGQGLRLIYYSQIVNDFQKGDIAEGYSVSREKKESFPLTVTSAQKNPTAFYLCASSIIPRGATEAFFGQGTRLTVV.

The table lists this clonotype with many counts. Written as DNA, the CDR3 is TGTGCCTGGAGTTGGGGGCAGGTCTACGAGCAGTACTTC. It yields the protein CAWSWGQVYEQYF. The genes are TRBV30 and TRBJ2-7, with a possible D match to TRBD1 (6 bases). The germline V gene has CDR1 GTSNPN and CDR2 SVGIG (reference sequence). The CDR3 sequence is 13 residues long. Trimming cost V 2 bases and J 3 bases, with 11 bases left between them.

The table lists this clonotype with a few counts. V and J are TRBV7-8 and TRBJ2-1; TRBD2 is a possible D gene (6 bases). Trimming left V 1 base short and J 6 bases short, with 13 bases between. The germline gives CDR1 SGHVS, CDR2 FQNEAQ. The CDR3 sequence is 15 residues long. This CDR3 is CASSLGINGSNEQFF. The CDR3 region has the DNA TGTGCCAGCAGCTTAGGCATTAACGGGAGCAATGAGCAGTTCTTC.

This clonotype has more than one count but fewer than ten. The V and J genes are TRBV5-8 and TRBJ1-6, with D perhaps matching TRBD1 (5 bases). In germline, CDR1 is SGHTS, CDR2 YDEGEE. The CDR3 totals 14 residues. V was cut by 0 bases and J by 9 bases, with 10 bases left in between. CDR3 residues: CASSLVGVGSPLHF. The CDR3 nucleotides read TGTGCCAGCAGCTTGGTGGGGGTTGGTTCACCCCTCCACTTT.

The genes are TRBV5-6 and TRBJ2-3; no definite D call. In germline, CDR1 is SGHDT, CDR2 YYEEEE. This CDR3 region has 13 residues. V was cut by 8 bases and J by 6 bases, with 16 bases left in between. In DNA form, the CDR3 reads TGTGCCAGTCGAGGACGGATCAAGGATACGCAGTATTTT. This translates into CASRGRIKDTQYF.

The J gene is TRBJ1-5, the V gene TRBV19, with TRBD1 as a possible D gene (6 bases). This CDR3 is 14 amino acids long. CDR1 and CDR2 from the germline V gene are LNHDA and SQIVND (reference sequence). Between the trimmed V and J ends, which lost 4 bases and 4 bases, there was a span of 11 bases. The CDR3 sequence is CASSTGQLNQPQHF. In DNA, the CDR3 is TGTGCCAGTAGTACAGGACAGTTAAATCAGCCCCAGCATTTT.

CDR3 in amino acids: CASSQGSGTTQETQYF. Here the CDR3 DNA reads TGTGCCAGCAGCCAAGGTTCAGGGACGACTCAAGAGACCCAGTACTTC. J is TRBJ2-5 and V is TRBV11-3; D could derive from TRBD1 or TRBD2 (5 bases each). Germline V CDR1 and CDR2: SGHNT, YENEEA. Trimming shortened V by 5 bases and J by 2 bases, and 18 bases separated the two germline ends. The length of the CDR3 is 16 residues.

This sequence joins TRBV20-1 and TRBJ2-1; D call uncertain. Trimming took off 0 bases at V and 5 bases at J, with 26 bases between the two ends. This CDR3 is 19 amino acids long. Germline values: CDR1 DFQATT, CDR2 SNEGSKA (reference sequence). The CDR3 DNA is TGCAGTGCTAGAGATCCCCTAACCACCGGCCTCCGGGCAAACAATGAGCAGTTCTTC. As protein: CSARDPLTTGLRANNEQFF.

This clonotype has only a few counts. The chain links TRBV12-3 or TRBV12-4 to TRBJ2-2; weak D call: TRBD1 (5 bases). The J call may be in error: the DNA end matches TRBJ1-1 better. The CDR3 runs to 12 residues. The CDR3: CASSFAAGGAFF. The CDR3 DNA reads as TGTGCCAGCAGTTTCGCGGCTGGGGGAGCTTTCTTT.

This clonotype was detected many times. This chain uses TRBV27 with TRBJ1-4, with a possible D match to TRBD1 (5 bases). This CDR3 comprises 14 residues. CDR1 and CDR2 from the germline V gene are MNHEY and SMNVEV (reference sequence). The ends were cut back, 5 bases at V and 8 bases at J, with 15 bases in the middle. In DNA, the CDR3 is TGTGCCAGCAGTATCAGGGAGTTAGAAGAAAAACTGTTTTTT. Translation gives CASSIRELEEKLFF.

This clonotype was picked up many times. J is TRBJ1-1 and V is TRBV28; D is uncertain. Per germline, CDR1 MDHEN and CDR2 SYDVKM. The CDR3 extends over 15 amino acids. V lost 3 bases, J lost 2 bases, and 13 bases lay in between. CDR3 amino acids: CASSFMAPPNTEAFF. In nucleotides, the CDR3 is TGTGCCAGCAGTTTTATGGCACCTCCAAACACTGAAGCTTTCTTT.

There are many counts of this clonotype. The chain recombines TRBV28 with TRBJ1-2; the D gene is possibly TRBD1 (5 bases). Germline V gene lookup returns CDR1 MDHEN and CDR2 SYDVKM. Between the trimmed V and J ends, which lost 5 bases and 2 bases, there was a span of 12 bases. The CDR3 is 14 amino acids. CDR3 nucleotides: TGTGCCAGCAGTGCCCTTGGGGGAAACTATGGCTACACCTTC. Encoded protein: CASSALGGNYGYTF.